This TCR beta chain was observed in a study of T cell clonotyping in hematopoietic cell transplantation. General study points: Broader posttransplant TCR repertoire diversity was predicted by graft donor and pretransplant recipient Inverse Simpson Index values.

On this clone: Its antigen is currently unknown.

Profiled with immunoSEQ multiplex PCR; TCRdb holds only in-frame clones, not every one. This table holds about 9,400 clones, almost 80% found once. The sequence was collected from a male patient between 40 and 49 years old who had an allogeneic stem cell transplant from a related donor, so the T cells may come from the graft donor. Some clones in this sample may be carry-over from other donors' samples. The source was PBMCs, collected 180 days after allogeneic stem cell transplant.

The CDR3 sequence is CSVPWDTSSGANVLTF. For the CDR3, the DNA is TGCAGCGTGCCCTGGGACACAAGCTCTGGGGCCAACGTCCTGACTTTC. V gene TRBV29-1 combines with J gene TRBJ2-6, with D perhaps matching TRBD1 (6 bases). The CDR3 totals 16 residues. CDR1 and CDR2 (germline): SQVTM, ANQGSEA. The germline V and J ends were trimmed by 6 bases and 0 bases, with 15 bases remaining between them.